These T cell receptor beta chains were read from a single sample in a study of vaccination effects on CD4 cells after COVID-19. Their recognized antigens are unknown. The data were produced by immunoSEQ multiplex PCR, yet TCRdb's version contains in-frame clones alone and is incomplete. The sample has some 77,000 clones, approximately 70% seen once. Sequenced material: CD4+ T cells from PBMCs cultured with HCoV-OC43 spike peptides, taken before COVID-19 vaccination. The receptors were sampled from a human donor who received a COVID-19 vaccine. The CDR3 runs from the conserved cysteine through the conserved F or W. Each record gives: J gene, D gene, clone size, V gene, CDR3 protein, CDR3 DNA. D genes are given only for firm matches. Only some rows state a clone size, as once, few, many or a class for expanded clones.

TRBJ2-5 TRBD2 once TRBV9 CASSPSGTSQETQYF TGTGCCAGCAGCCCCTCCGGGACTAGCCAAGAGACCCAGTACTTC
TRBJ1-6 - - TRBV7-2 CASSLNGRGAGSPLHF TGTGCCAGCAGCTTAAACGGGCGTGGGGCGGGATCACCCCTCCACTTT
TRBJ1-5 TRBD1 few TRBV29-1 CSVADTGTGGNQPQHF TGCAGCGTTGCCGACACGGGCACAGGGGGCAATCAGCCCCAGCATTTT
TRBJ1-6 TRBD1 - TRBV7-2 CASSLSTGMYNSPLHF TGTGCCAGCAGCCTGTCGACAGGGATGTATAATTCACCCCTCCACTTT
TRBJ1-4 - - TRBV19 CASSPPARANEKLFF TGTGCCAGTAGTCCTCCGGCGCGAGCTAATGAAAAACTGTTTTTT
TRBJ1-1 - few TRBV19 CASSIRRAVGNTEAFF TGTGCCAGTAGTATAAGGAGGGCGGTTGGGAACACTGAAGCTTTCTTT
TRBJ2-3 - - TRBV7-2 CASSRQSTDTQYF TGTGCCAGCAGCCGACAAAGCACAGATACGCAGTATTTT
TRBJ2-5 TRBD2 - TRBV5-1 CASSSLGGNQETQYF TGCGCCAGCAGCTCGCTCGGGGGGAACCAAGAGACCCAGTACTTC
TRBJ2-3 TRBD1 - TRBV3-1/TRBV3-2 CASSPDRVRADTQYF TGTGCCAGCAGCCCGGACAGGGTGAGGGCAGATACGCAGTATTTT
TRBJ2-1 - - TRBV5-5 CASSLGTVSSYNEQFF TGTGCCAGCAGCTTAGGGACGGTAAGCTCCTACAATGAGCAGTTCTTC
TRBJ2-1 - once TRBV9 CASSVGSYNEQFF TGTGCCAGCAGCGTGGGGTCCTACAATGAGCAGTTCTTC
TRBJ1-5 - - TRBV19 CASSNSRSRTQHF TGTGCCAGTAGTAACAGCCGCTCGAGGACCCAGCATTTT
TRBJ1-1 - - TRBV10-1 CASSKDITGSEAFF TGCGCCAGCAGCAAGGACATCACCGGATCCGAAGCTTTCTTT
TRBJ1-4 - few TRBV5-1 CASSFRGANEKLFF TGCGCCAGCAGCTTCAGGGGAGCTAATGAAAAACTGTTTTTT
TRBJ1-2 - - TRBV24-1 CATSDFRGYTF TGTGCCACCAGTGATTTTAGGGGCTACACCTTC
TRBJ2-3 TRBD2 - TRBV6-5 CASRKPGLSTDTQYF TGTGCCAGCAGGAAACCGGGACTAAGCACAGATACGCAGTATTTT
TRBJ2-5 - - TRBV7-8 CASSPLAETQYF TGTGCCAGCAGCCCTCTAGCGGAGACCCAGTACTTC
TRBJ2-1 - - TRBV11-1 CASSFSVGGGVNEQFF TGTGCCAGCAGCTTTAGCGTGGGAGGGGGCGTGAATGAGCAGTTCTTC
TRBJ1-2 - - TRBV6-5 CASSPGLWNFYGYTF TGTGCCAGCAGTCCAGGGCTCTGGAACTTCTATGGCTACACCTTC
TRBJ2-2 TRBD1 - TRBV5-1 CASTLPGTGNTGELFF TGCGCCAGCACCCTACCGGGGACAGGCAACACCGGGGAGCTGTTTTTT
TRBJ1-5 - - TRBV6-5 CASSLAGGGGQPQHF TGTGCCAGCAGTTTAGCAGGTGGGGGGGGTCAGCCCCAGCATTTT
TRBJ1-5 TRBD1 - TRBV4-1 CASTPGQGNQPQHF TGCGCCAGCACCCCGGGACAGGGGAATCAGCCCCAGCATTTT